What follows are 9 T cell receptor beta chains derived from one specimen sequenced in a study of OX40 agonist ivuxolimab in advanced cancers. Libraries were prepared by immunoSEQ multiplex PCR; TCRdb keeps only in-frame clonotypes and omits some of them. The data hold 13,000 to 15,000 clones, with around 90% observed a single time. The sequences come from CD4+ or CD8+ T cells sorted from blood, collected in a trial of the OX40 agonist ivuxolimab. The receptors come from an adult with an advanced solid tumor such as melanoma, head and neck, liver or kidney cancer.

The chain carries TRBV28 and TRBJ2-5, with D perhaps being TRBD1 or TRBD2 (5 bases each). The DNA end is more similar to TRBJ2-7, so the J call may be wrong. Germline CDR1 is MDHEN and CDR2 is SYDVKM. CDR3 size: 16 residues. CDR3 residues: CASSTRFEGYSYEQYF. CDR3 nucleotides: TGTGCCAGCAGTACTAGGTTCGAGGGGTACTCCTACGAGCAGTACTTC.

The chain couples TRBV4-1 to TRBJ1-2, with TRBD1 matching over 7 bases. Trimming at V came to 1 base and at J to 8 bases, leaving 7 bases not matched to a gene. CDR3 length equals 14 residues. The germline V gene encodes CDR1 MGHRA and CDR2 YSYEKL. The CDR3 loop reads CASSQGQGLGGYTF. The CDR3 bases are TGCGCCAGCAGCCAAGGACAGGGATTGGGGGGCTACACCTTC.

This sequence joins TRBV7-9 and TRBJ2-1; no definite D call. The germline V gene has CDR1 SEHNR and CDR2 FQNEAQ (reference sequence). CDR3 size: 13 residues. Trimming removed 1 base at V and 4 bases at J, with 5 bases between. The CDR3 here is CASSLVLYNEQFF. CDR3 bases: TGTGCCAGCAGCTTAGTTCTATACAATGAGCAGTTCTTC.

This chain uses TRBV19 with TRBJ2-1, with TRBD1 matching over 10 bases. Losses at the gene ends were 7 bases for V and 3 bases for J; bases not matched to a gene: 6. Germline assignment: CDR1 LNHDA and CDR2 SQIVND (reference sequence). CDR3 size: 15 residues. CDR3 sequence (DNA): TGTGCCAGTAAACAGGACAGGGGGTTCTACAATGAGCAGTTCTTC. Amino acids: CASKQDRGFYNEQFF.

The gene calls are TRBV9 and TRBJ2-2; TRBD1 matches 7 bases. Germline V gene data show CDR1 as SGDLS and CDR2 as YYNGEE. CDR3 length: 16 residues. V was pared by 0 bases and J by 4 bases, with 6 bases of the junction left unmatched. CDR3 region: CASSVGGTVATGELFF. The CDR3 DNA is TGTGCCAGCAGCGTAGGAGGGACAGTAGCCACCGGGGAGCTGTTTTTT.

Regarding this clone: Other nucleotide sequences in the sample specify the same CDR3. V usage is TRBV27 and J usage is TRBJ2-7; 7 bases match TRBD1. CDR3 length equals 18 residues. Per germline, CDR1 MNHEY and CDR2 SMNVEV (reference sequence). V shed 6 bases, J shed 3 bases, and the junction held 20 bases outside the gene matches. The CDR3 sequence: CASRGTAKGFHEDYEQYF. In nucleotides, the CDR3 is TGTGCCAGCAGGGGGACAGCAAAGGGTTTCCATGAGGACTACGAGCAGTACTTC.

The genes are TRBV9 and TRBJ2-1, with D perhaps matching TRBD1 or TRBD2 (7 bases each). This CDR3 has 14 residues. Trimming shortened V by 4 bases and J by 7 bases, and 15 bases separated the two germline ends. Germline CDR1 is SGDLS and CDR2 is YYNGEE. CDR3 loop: CASSNYQGGNEQFF. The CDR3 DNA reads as TGTGCCAGCAGCAACTACCAGGGGGGGAATGAGCAGTTCTTC.

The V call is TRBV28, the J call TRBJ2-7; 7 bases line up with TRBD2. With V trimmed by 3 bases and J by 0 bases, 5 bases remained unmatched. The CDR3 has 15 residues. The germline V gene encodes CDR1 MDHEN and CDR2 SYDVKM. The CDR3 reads CASSLGRVPSYEQYF. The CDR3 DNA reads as TGTGCCAGCAGTTTGGGGAGGGTCCCCTCCTACGAGCAGTACTTC.

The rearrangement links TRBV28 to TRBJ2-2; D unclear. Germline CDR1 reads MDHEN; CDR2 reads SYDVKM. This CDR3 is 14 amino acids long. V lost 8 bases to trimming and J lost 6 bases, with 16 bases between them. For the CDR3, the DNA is TGTGCCAGCCACGTCGACGGATCATCCGGGGAGCTGTTTTTT. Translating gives CASHVDGSSGELFF.